This T cell receptor beta chain appears in the sequencing data of a study of cytomegalovirus exposure and HLA in healthy donors. Study-level background: The early release's HLA-typed donors yielded tens of millions of unique TCRs.

V lost 4 bases to trimming and J lost 6 bases; unmatched junction nucleotides: 7. Germline-derived CDR1 and CDR2 are SGHNT and YYREEE (reference sequence). There are 13 residues in the CDR3. Broader study findings: Some segments of the V type, notably TRBV6-2 and TRBV6-3, were excluded as indistinguishable. As a later analysis showed, a missense DCLRE1C variant was linked to trimming of TCR beta V- and J-genes.

The PCR employed 60 Vbeta primers together with 13 Jbeta primers. Authors' analysis steps: Approximately 73 million unique TCR beta chains, roughly 12 million shared, were counted in a later analysis. Data came from immunoSEQ multiplex PCR; TCRdb stores just in-frame clones and leaves some out. Clone size and the V and J calls come from that table; the DNA yielded D and trimming. The sample carries 160,000 or so clones, 82% recorded once. Regarding this clone: Its target is not known.

The sample consisted of PBMCs. The receptor comes from a man in his fifties or sixties in good health and CMV-seropositive. The rearrangement links TRBV5-4 to TRBJ2-7, with TRBD1 identical over 7 bases. CDR3 sequence reads: CASSQPTGLEQYF. In nucleotides, the CDR3 is TGTGCCAGCAGCCAGCCGACAGGGCTCGAGCAGTACTTC. Variable domain in full (rest from reference TRBV5-4 and TRBJ2-7): ETGVTQSPTHLIKTRGQQVTLRCSSQSGHNTVSWYQQALGQGPQFIFQYYREEENGRGNFPPRFSGLQFPNYSSELNVNALELDDSALYLCASSQPTGLEQYFGPGTRLTVT.